The TCR beta chain described here comes from a study of T cell responses to AZD1222 COVID-19 vaccine. Turning to this clone: The sample holds other DNA sequences that translate to the same CDR3.

The assay was immunoSEQ multiplex PCR, and TCRdb's table has in-frame clones only and misses some. The data contain about 100,000 clones, about 91% of them seen just once; the ten biggest clones take up roughly 20%. V lost 0 bases and J 0 bases, leaving 15 bases between the germline ends. The CDR3 is 18 amino acids. The germline CDR1 and CDR2 sequences are SGHNT and YENEEA. This sequence was found in an adult in good health. This chain uses TRBV11-3 with TRBJ2-1; the D gene could be TRBD1 or TRBD2 (5 bases each). Sequenced here: peripheral blood, sampled on day 0 of AZD1222 vaccination. The DNA for the CDR3 is TGTGCCAGCAGCTTAGATCAGGGCGGGTCGAGCTCCTACAATGAGCAGTTCTTC. Its translation is CASSLDQGGSSSYNEQFF.